Included here is one TCR beta chain sequence, with context. Its antigen is currently unknown. The run of the v3.0 immunoSEQ assay was at survey level. Measured with immunoSEQ multiplex PCR; TCRdb has only the in-frame clones, and not every one. The table has approximately 12,000 clones, 83% seen once. Germline V gives CDR1 MDHEN, CDR2 SYDVKM. Trimming shortened V by 3 bases and J by 2 bases, and 7 bases separated the two germline ends. CDR3 length: 13 residues. The sample originates from a study of long-term antiretroviral therapy in people with HIV. Findings of the study overall: On ART adherence, viral resistance or therapy changes, no data were available.

Source: unsorted PBMCs, taken 3.4 years after starting antiretroviral therapy. This rearrangement joins TRBV28 to TRBJ2-5, with D possibly being TRBD1 (5 bases). This TCR was sampled from a man aged 35 to 55 with HIV. As DNA, the CDR3 is TGTGCCAGCAGTTTTGACAGTCAAGAGACCCAGTACTTC. It codes for CASSFDSQETQYF. Complete variable domain (other parts from reference TRBV28 and TRBJ2-5): DVKVTQSSRYLVKRTGEKVFLECVQDMDHENMFWYRQDPGLGLRLIYFSYDVKMKEKGDIPEGYSVSREKKERFSLILESASTNQTSMYLCASSFDSQETQYFGPGTRLLVL.